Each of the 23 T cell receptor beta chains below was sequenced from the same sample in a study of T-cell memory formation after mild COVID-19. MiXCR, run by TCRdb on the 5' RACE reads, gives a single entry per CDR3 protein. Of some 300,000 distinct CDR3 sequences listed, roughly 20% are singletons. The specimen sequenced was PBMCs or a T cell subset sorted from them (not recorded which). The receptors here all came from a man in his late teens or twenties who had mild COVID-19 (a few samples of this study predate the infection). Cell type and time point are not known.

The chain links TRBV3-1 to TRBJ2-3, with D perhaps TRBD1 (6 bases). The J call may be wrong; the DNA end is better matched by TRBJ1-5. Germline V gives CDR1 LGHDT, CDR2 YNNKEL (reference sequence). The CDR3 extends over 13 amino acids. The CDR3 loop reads CATCQGLADTQHF. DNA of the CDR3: TGTGCCACCTGCCAGGGGTTGGCTGATACGCAGCATTTT.

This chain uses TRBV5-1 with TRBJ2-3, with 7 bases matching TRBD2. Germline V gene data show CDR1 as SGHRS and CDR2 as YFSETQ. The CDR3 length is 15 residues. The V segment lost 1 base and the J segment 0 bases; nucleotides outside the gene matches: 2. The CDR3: CASSLPAGSTDTQYF. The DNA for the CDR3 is TGCGCCAGCAGCTTGCCAGCGGGGAGCACAGATACGCAGTATTTT.

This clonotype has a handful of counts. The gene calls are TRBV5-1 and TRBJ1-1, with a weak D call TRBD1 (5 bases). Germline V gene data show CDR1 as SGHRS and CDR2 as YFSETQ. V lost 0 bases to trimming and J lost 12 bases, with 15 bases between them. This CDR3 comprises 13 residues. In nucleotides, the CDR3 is TGCGCCAGCAGCTTGGCGTCAGGGATGATGACTTTCTTT. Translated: CASSLASGMMTFF.

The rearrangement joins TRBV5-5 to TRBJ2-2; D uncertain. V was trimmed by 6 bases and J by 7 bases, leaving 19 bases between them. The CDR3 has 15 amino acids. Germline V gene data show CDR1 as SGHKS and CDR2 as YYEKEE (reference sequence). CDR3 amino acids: CASINPGSKLGELFF. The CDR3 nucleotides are TGTGCCAGCATAAACCCAGGAAGTAAACTCGGGGAGCTGTTTTTT.

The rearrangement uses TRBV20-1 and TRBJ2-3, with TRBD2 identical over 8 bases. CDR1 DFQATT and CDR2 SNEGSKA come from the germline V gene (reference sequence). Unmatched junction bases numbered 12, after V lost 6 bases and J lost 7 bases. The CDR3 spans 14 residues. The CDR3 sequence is CSASGTRASYTQYF. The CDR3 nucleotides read TGCAGTGCCTCCGGGACTAGGGCCAGCTATACGCAGTATTTT.

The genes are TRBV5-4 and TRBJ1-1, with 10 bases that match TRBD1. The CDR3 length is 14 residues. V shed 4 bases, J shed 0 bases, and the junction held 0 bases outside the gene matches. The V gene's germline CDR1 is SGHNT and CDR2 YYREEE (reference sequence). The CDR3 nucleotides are TGTGCCAGCAGCGGACAGGGGGTGAACACTGAAGCTTTCTTT. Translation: CASSGQGVNTEAFF. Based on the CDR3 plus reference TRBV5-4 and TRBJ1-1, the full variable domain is ETGVTQSPTHLIKTRGQQVTLRCSSQSGHNTVSWYQQALGQGPQFIFQYYREEENGRGNFPPRFSGLQFPNYSSELNVNALELDDSALYLCASSGQGVNTEAFFGQGTRLTVV.

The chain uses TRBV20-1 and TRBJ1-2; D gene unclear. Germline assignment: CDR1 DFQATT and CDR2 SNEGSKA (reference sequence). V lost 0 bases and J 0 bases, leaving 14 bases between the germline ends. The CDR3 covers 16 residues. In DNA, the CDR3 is TGCAGTGCTAGAGATCCCATAACAGCTTCTAACTATGGCTACACCTTC. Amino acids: CSARDPITASNYGYTF.

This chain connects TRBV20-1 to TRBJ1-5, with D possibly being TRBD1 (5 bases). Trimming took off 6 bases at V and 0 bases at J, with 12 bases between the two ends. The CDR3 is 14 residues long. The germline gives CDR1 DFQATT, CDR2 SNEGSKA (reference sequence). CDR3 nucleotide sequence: TGCAGTGCCAGATCGACAGTTAGCAATCAGCCCCAGCATTTT. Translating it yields CSARSTVSNQPQHF.

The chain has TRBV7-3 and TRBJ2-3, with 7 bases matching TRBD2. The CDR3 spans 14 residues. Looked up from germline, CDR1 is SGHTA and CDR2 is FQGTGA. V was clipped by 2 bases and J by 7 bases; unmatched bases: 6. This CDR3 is CASSLSGGIHTQYF. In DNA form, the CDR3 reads TGTGCCAGCAGCTTATCCGGGGGGATTCATACGCAGTATTTT.

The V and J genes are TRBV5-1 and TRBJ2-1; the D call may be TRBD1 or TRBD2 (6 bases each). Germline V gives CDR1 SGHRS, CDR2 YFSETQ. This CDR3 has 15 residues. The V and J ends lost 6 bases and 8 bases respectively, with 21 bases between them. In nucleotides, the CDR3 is TGCGCCAGCAACGGGGGCGCTAGGTCGGTCTATGAGCAGTTCTTC. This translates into CASNGGARSVYEQFF.

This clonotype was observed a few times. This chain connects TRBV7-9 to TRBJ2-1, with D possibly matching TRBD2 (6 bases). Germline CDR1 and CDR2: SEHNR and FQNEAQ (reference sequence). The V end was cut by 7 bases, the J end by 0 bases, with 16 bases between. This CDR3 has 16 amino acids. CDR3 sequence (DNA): TGTGCCAGCACGCGGGGCAGGGTCGACTCCTACAATGAGCAGTTCTTC. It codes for CASTRGRVDSYNEQFF.

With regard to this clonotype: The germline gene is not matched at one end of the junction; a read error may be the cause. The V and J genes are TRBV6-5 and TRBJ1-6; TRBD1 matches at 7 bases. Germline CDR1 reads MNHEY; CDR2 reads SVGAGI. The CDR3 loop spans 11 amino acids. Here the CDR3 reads CASSYGDRTIF. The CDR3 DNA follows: TGTGCCAGCAGTTACGGGGACAGAACCATCTTT.

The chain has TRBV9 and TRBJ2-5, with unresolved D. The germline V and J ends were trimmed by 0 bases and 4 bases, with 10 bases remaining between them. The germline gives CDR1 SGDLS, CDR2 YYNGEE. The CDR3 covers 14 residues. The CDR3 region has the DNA TGTGCCAGCAGCGTAGGTGTAGGCCGAGAGACCCAGTACTTC. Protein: CASSVGVGRETQYF. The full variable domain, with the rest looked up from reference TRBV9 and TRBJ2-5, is DSGVTQTPKHLITATGQRVTLRCSPRSGDLSVYWYQQSLDQGLQFLIQYYNGEERAKGNILERFSAQQFPDLHSELNLSSLELGDSALYFCASSVGVGRETQYFGPGTRLLVL.

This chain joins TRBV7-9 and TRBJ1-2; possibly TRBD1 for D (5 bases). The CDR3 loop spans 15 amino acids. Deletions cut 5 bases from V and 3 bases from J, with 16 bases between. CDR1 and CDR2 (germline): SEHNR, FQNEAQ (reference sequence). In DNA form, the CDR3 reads TGTGCCAGCAGCGAGGCCGGCGGGGCTTACTATGGCTACACCTTC. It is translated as CASSEAGGAYYGYTF.

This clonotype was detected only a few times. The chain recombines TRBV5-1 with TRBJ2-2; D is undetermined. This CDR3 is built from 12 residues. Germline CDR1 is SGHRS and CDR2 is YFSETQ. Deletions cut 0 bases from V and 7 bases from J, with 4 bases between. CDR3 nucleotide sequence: TGCGCCAGCAGCTTGGAACTCGGGGAGCTGTTTTTT. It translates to CASSLELGELFF. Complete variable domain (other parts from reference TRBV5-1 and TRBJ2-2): KAGVTQTPRYLIKTRGQQVTLSCSPISGHRSVSWYQQTPGQGLQFLFEYFSETQRNKGNFPGRFSGRQFSNSRSEMNVSTLELGDSALYLCASSLELGELFFGEGSRLTVL.

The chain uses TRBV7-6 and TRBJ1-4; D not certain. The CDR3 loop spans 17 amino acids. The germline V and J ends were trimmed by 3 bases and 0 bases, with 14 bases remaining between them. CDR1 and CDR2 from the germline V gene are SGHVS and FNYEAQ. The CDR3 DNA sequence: TGTGCCAGCAGCTTTTCCGGGCCCCTTGCAACTAATGAAAAACTGTTTTTT. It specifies CASSFSGPLATNEKLFF.

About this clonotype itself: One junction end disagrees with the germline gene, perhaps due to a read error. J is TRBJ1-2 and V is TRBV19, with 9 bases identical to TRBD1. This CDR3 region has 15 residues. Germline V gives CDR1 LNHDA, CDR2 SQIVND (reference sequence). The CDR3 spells CASSLEISGTGGYTF. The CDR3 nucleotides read TGTGCCAGTAGTTTAGAGATCTCCGGGACAGGGGGCTACACCTTC.

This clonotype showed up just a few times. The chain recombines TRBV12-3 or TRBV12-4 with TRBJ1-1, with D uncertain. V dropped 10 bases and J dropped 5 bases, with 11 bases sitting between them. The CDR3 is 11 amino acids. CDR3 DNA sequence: TGTGCCATAGCGGGGTTTACTGAAGCTTTCTTT. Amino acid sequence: CAIAGFTEAFF.

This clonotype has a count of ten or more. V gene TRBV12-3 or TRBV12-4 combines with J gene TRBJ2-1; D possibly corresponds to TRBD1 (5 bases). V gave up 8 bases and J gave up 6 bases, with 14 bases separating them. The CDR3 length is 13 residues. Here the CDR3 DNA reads TGTGCCAGCTCACTACGGCAGGGCAATGAGCAGTTCTTC. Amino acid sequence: CASSLRQGNEQFF.

CDR3 region: CASSLTSGGTYNEQFF. CDR3 coding DNA: TGCGCCAGCAGCCTAACTAGCGGGGGAACCTACAATGAGCAGTTCTTC. The chain has TRBV5-1 and TRBJ2-1; 11 nucleotides match TRBD2. Trimming cost V 4 bases and J 2 bases; bases outside gene matches: 5. The length of the CDR3 is 16 residues. The V gene's germline CDR1 is SGHRS and CDR2 YFSETQ.

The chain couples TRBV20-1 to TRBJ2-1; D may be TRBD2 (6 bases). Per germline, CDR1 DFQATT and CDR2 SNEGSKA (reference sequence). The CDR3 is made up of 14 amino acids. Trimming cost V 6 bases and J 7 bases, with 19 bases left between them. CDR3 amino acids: CSATRGDDRNEQFF. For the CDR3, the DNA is TGCAGTGCCACCCGCGGGGACGACCGTAATGAGCAGTTCTTC.

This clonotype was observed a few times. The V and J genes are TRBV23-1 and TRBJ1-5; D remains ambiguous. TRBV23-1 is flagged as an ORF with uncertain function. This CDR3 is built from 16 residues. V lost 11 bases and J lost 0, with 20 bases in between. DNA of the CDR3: TGCGCCCGTGGGGAGACCATTCGTTATAGCAATCAGCCCCAGCATTTT. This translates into CARGETIRYSNQPQHF.

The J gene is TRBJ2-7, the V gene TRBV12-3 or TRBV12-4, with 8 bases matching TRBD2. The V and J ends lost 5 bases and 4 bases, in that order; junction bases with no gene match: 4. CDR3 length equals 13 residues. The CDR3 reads CASSPGGIYEQYV. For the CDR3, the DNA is TGTGCCAGCAGTCCGGGGGGGATTTACGAGCAGTACGTC.